This T cell receptor (beta chain) is drawn from a study of T cell clonotyping in hematopoietic cell transplantation. Study results and caveats: Few recipient clonotypes overlapped donors; over 95% were de novo at given depth. Broader posttransplant TCR repertoire diversity was predicted by graft donor and pretransplant recipient Inverse Simpson Index values. Recipient TCR diversity dropped after transplant; expanded clonotypes rose from day 30 to 180.

This CDR3 has 14 residues. Trimming removed 7 bases from V and 5 bases from J, with 19 bases in between. Looked up from germline, CDR1 is SGHRS and CDR2 is YFSETQ. Comments on this clone: Its antigen is currently unknown.

The assay was immunoSEQ multiplex PCR, and TCRdb's table has in-frame clones only and misses some. This sample yields about 7,700 clones, of which less than 95% are seen a single time; under 1.5% belongs to the top ten. The sample consisted of peripheral blood mononuclear cells, taken 30 days after allogeneic stem cell transplant. The chain uses TRBV5-1 and TRBJ2-7; weak D call: TRBD1 (8 bases). The source of this sequence is a male patient aged 60 to 75 who had an allogeneic stem cell transplant from an unrelated donor, so T cells may come from the graft donor. Some clones in this sample may be carry-over from other donors' samples. The CDR3 region is CASGGGRGQDEQYF. As DNA, the CDR3 is TGCGCCAGCGGGGGGGGCAGGGGGCAGGACGAGCAGTACTTC.